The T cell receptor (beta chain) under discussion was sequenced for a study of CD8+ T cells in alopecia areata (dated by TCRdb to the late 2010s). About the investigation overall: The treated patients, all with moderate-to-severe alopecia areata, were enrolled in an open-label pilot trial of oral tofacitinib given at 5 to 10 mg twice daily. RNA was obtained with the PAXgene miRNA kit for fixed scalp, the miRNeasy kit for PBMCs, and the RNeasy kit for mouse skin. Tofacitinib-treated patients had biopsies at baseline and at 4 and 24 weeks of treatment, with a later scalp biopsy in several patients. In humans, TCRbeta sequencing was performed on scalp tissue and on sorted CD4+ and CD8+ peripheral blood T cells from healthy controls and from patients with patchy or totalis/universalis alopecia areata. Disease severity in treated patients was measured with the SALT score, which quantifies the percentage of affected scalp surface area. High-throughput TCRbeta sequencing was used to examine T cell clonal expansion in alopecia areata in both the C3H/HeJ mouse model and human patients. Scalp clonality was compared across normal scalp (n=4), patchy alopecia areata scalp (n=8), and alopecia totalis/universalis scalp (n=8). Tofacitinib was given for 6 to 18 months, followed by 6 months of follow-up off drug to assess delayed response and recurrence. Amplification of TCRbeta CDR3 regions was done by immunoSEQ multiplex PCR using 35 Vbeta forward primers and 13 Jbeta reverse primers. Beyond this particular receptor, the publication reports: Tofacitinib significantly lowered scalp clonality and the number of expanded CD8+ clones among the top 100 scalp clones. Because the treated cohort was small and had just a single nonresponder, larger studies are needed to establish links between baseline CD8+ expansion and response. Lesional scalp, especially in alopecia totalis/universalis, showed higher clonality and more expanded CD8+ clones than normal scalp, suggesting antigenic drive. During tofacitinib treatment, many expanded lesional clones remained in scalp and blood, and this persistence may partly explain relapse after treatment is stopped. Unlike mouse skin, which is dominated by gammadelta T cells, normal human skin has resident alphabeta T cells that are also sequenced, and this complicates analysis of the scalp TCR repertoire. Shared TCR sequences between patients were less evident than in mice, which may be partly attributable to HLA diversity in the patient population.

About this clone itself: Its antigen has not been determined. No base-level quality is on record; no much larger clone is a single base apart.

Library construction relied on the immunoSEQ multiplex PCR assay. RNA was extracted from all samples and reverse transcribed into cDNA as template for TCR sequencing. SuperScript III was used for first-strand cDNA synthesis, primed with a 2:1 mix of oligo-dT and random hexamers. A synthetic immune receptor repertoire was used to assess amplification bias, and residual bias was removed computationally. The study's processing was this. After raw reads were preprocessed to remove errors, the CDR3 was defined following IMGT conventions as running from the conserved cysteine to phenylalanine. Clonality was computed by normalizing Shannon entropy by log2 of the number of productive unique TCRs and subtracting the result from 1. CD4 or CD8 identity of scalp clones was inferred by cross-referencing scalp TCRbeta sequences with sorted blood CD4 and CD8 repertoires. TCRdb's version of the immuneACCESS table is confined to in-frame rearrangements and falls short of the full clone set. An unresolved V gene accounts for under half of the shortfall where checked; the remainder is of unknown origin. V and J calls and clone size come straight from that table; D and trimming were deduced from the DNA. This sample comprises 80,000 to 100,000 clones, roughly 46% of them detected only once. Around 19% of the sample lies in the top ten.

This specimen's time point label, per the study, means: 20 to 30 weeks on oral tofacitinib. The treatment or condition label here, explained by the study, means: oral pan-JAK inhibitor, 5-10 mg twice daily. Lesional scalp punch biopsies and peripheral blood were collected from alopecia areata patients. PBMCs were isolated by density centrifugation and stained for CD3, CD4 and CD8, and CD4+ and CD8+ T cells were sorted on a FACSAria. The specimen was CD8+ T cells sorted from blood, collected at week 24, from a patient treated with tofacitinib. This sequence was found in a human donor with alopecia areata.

The nucleotide sequence reads TGTGCCAGCAAGGGGGCGGTCACCGGGGAGCTGTTTTTT. This sequence encodes CASKGAVTGELFF. The sequence links TRBV9 to TRBJ2-2, and 7 junctional nucleotides match TRBD1. The germline V gene yields SGDLS for CDR1 and YYNGEE for CDR2. Ends trimmed: V by 6 bases, J by 4 bases; bases unmatched to a gene: 3. The CDR3 covers 13 residues, taking in both the cysteine and the phenylalanine. Of the read, only the CDR3 DNA is kept; its 39 bases are in frame from base 1.